These T cell receptor beta chains were read from a single sample in a study of vaccination effects on CD4 cells after COVID-19. Antigens for these TCRs are unknown. This table comes from immunoSEQ multiplex PCR, and its TCRdb copy is limited to in-frame clones, with some not included. In the table there are tens of thousands of clones, approximately 74% of which are singletons. Sequences were derived from CD4+ T cells from PBMCs cultured with HCoV-229E spike peptides, sampled before COVID-19 vaccination. These receptors were taken from a human donor who received a COVID-19 vaccine. Both conserved end residues are part of each CDR3. A D gene is named only where the DNA matches it firmly. A row's size may be missing; if present it is once, few, many or a size class.

abundance,v_gene,j_gene,d_gene,CDR3nt,CDR3aa
-,TRBV5-1,TRBJ2-3,TRBD2,TGCGCCAGCAGCGAGACTAGCGGGAAACATACGCAGTATTTT,CASSETSGKHTQYF
-,TRBV25-1,TRBJ2-3,-,TGTGCCAGCAGTTGGAGGGGGGCCGGCACAGATACGCAGTATTTT,CASSWRGAGTDTQYF
-,TRBV2,TRBJ1-5,-,TGTGCCAGCATCGCAGGGAGTGGTCAGCCCCAGCATTTT,CASIAGSGQPQHF
-,TRBV6-2/TRBV6-3,TRBJ2-3,-,TGTGCCAGCAGTTACTCGTCGAGGGCCGCGGGCTCCACAGATACGCAGTATTTT,CASSYSSRAAGSTDTQYF
-,TRBV5-4,TRBJ1-3,-,TGTGCCAGCAGCTTCGGGGGGGCTGCTGGAAACACCATATATTTT,CASSFGGAAGNTIYF
-,TRBV7-3,TRBJ2-2,-,TGTGCCAGCAGAACCGGGACGGGACCTTCGGAGCTGTTTTTT,CASRTGTGPSELFF
-,TRBV6-5,TRBJ1-1,-,TGTGCCAGCAGTTACTTGATCCGGGACAACACTGAAGCTTTCTTT,CASSYLIRDNTEAFF
-,TRBV2,TRBJ2-6,TRBD2,TGTGCCAGCAGTAGGGAGGGTTCTGGGGCCAACGTCCTGACTTTC,CASSREGSGANVLTF
-,TRBV2,TRBJ1-2,TRBD1,TGTGCCAGCAGGGGCGGACAGGGGGTGAACTATGGCTACACCTTC,CASRGGQGVNYGYTF
few,TRBV7-2,TRBJ1-4,-,TGTGCCAGCAGCGACGACACCGCTAATGAAAAACTGTTTTTT,CASSDDTANEKLFF
-,TRBV5-6,TRBJ2-1,-,TGTGCCAGCAGCTTGGAGGATCGGGTGCACAATGAGCAGTTCTTC,CASSLEDRVHNEQFF
-,TRBV2,TRBJ2-3,-,TGTGCCAGCAGTGTATCGGGGGTTGCAGATACGCAGTATTTT,CASSVSGVADTQYF
-,TRBV30,TRBJ1-4,-,TGTGCCTGGAGTGGAGCAGTCACTAATGAAAAACTGTTTTTT,CAWSGAVTNEKLFF
-,TRBV12-3/TRBV12-4,TRBJ1-1,-,TGTGCCAGTTGCCTCTTTGCATCCACTGAAGCTTTCTTT,CASCLFASTEAFF
-,TRBV5-6,TRBJ2-2,-,TGTGCCAGCAGCTTCAGGGAAGTCGGGGAGCTGTTTTTT,CASSFREVGELFF
-,TRBV2,TRBJ1-4,TRBD1,TGTGCCAGCAGCATTGACAGGGCTAATGAAAAACTGTTTTTT,CASSIDRANEKLFF
few,TRBV6-1,TRBJ2-3,-,TGTGCCAGCAGTGAAAGGCGTTCGGTTACAGATACGCAGTATTTT,CASSERRSVTDTQYF
few,TRBV10-2,TRBJ1-2,TRBD1,TGCGCCAGCAGCGTGGGAAACAGGGGGGGCTACACCTTC,CASSVGNRGGYTF
-,TRBV5-1,TRBJ2-2,-,TGCGCCAGCAGCTTTGTAGCAGGGAGTACCGGGGAGCTGTTTTTT,CASSFVAGSTGELFF
-,TRBV24-1,TRBJ2-1,TRBD1,TGTGCCACCAGTGATCCCGGACAGGACAATGAGCAGTTCTTC,CATSDPGQDNEQFF
-,TRBV10-1,TRBJ2-3,-,TGCGCCAGCAGTGAGTTGACGGGGGAAGATACGCAGTATTTT,CASSELTGEDTQYF
-,TRBV5-6,TRBJ1-1,-,TGTGCCAGCAGCTTTTTCAGGGTTGGGGACACTGAAGCTTTCTTT,CASSFFRVGDTEAFF
-,TRBV5-1,TRBJ2-3,TRBD1,TGCGCCAGCAGCCGAAGGGGTGTAGGGACAGGGGTGACAGATACGCAGTATTTT,CASSRRGVGTGVTDTQYF
few,TRBV7-2,TRBJ2-5,-,TGTGCCAGCAGCTTAGGACTAGAAGAGACCCAGTACTTC,CASSLGLEETQYF
-,TRBV18,TRBJ2-5,TRBD2,TGTGCCAGCTCACCAACTACTAGCGGCCAAGAGACCCAGTACTTC,CASSPTTSGQETQYF
-,TRBV5-1,TRBJ2-3,-,TGCGCCAGCAGCTTAATCCCTATAATAACTAGCACAGATACGCAGTATTTT,CASSLIPIITSTDTQYF
-,TRBV6-4,TRBJ1-4,-,TGTGCCAGCAGTGAGGTAAGCGACTTCGGAAAACTGTTTTTT,CASSEVSDFGKLFF
-,TRBV6-5,TRBJ2-3,-,TGTGCCAGCAGCCTACCGACAGTCACAGATACGCAGTATTTT,CASSLPTVTDTQYF
-,TRBV28,TRBJ1-2,-,TGTGCCAGCAGCTCCAGCTCGCGGGGGGCGATTGGCTACACCTTC,CASSSSSRGAIGYTF
-,TRBV6-2/TRBV6-3,TRBJ2-3,TRBD2,TGTGCCAGCAGCCTAGCGGGGGGGGTCGATACGCAGTATTTT,CASSLAGGVDTQYF
-,TRBV10-3,TRBJ1-1,-,TGTGCCATCAGTGAGACAGGGTGGACTGAAGCTTTCTTT,CAISETGWTEAFF